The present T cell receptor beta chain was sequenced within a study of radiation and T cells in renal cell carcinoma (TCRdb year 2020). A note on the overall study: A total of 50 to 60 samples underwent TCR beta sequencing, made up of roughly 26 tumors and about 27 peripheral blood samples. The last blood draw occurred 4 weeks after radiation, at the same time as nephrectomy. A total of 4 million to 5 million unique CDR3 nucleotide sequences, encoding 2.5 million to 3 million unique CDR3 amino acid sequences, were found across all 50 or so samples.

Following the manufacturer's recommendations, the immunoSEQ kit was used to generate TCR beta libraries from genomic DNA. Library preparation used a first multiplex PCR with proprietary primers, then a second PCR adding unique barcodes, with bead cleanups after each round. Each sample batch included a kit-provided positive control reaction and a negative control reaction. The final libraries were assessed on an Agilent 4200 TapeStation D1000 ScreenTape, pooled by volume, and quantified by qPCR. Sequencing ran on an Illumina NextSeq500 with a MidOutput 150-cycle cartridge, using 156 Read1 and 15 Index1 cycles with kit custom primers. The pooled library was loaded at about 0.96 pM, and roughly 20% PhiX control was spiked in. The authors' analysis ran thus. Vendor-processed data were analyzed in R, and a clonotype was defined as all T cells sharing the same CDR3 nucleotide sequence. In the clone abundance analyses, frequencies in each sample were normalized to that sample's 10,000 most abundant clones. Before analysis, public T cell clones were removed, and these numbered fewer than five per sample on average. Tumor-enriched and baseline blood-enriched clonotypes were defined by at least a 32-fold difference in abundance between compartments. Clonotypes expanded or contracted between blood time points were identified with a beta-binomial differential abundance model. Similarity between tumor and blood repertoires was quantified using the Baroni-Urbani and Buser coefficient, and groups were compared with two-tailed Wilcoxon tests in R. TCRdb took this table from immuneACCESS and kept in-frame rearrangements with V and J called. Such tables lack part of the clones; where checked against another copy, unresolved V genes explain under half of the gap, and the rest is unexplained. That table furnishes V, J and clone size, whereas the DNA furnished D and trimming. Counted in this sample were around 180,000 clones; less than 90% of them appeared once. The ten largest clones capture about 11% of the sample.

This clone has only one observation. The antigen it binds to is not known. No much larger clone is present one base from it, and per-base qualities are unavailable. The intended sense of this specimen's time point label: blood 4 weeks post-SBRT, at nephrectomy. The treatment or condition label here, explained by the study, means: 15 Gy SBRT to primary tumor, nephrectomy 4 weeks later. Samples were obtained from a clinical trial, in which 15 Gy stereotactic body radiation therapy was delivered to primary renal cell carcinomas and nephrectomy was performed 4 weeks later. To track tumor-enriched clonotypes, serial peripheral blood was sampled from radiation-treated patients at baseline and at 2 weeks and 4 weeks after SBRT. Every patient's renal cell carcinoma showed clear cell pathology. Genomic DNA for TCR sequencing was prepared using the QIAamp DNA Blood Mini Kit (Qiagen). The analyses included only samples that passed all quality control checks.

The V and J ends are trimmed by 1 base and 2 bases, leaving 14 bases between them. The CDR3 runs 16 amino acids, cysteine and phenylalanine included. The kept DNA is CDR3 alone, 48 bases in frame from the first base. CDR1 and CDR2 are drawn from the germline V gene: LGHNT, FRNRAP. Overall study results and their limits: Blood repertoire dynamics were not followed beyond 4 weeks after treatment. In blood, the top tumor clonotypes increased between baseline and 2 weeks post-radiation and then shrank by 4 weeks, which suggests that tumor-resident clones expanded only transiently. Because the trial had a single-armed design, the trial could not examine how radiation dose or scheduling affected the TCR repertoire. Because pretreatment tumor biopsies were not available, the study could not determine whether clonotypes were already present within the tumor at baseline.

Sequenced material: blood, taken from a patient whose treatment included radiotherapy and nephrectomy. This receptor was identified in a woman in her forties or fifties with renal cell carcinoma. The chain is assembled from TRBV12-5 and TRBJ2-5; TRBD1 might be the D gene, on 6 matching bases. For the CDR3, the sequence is CASGLAGVGIQETQYF. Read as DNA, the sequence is TGTGCTAGTGGTTTGGCAGGGGTCGGGATTCAAGAGACCCAGTACTTC.